The next 11 T cell receptor beta chains were all read from a single sample in a study of shared clonotypes between healthy human individuals. TCRdb keeps only in-frame clones here, not all; method: immunoSEQ multiplex PCR. This repertoire shows about 2.3 million clones, 93% found once; its top ten account for 0.35% to 0.45%. Sequencing was done on a sample of naive CD4+ T cells from PBMCs. The subset: CD45RA+ positively selected. The receptors were gathered from a man between 18 and 29 years old in good health. Some clones in this sample may be carry-over from other donors' samples.

V usage is TRBV4-2 and J usage is TRBJ2-7; no reliable D call. The V gene's germline CDR1 is LGHNA and CDR2 YNFKEQ. The CDR3 has 17 residues. Trimming removed 3 bases from V and 3 bases from J, with 21 bases in between. Here the CDR3 DNA reads TGTGCCAGCAGCCACTATGACGGACGGCTTAAATACTACGAGCAGTACTTC. Its translation is CASSHYDGRLKYYEQYF.

The chain joins TRBV10-3 to TRBJ2-4; D gene uncertain. V was trimmed by 3 bases and J by 0 bases, leaving 9 bases between them. Per germline, CDR1 ENHRY and CDR2 SYGVKD. This CDR3 is 15 amino acids long. The CDR3 loop reads CAISDWELAKNIQYF. As DNA, the CDR3 is TGTGCCATCAGTGATTGGGAATTAGCCAAAAACATTCAGTACTTC.

The chain uses TRBV2 and TRBJ2-1; TRBD2 aligns across 7 bases. CDR1 is SNHLY and CDR2 is FYNNEI in the germline V gene. The CDR3 is 14 amino acids. V gave up 4 bases and J gave up 0 bases; unmatched junction bases: 0. CDR3 loop: CASSGGGSYNEQFF. CDR3 nucleotide sequence: TGTGCCAGCAGTGGCGGGGGCTCCTACAATGAGCAGTTCTTC.

The CDR3 spells CASSEGSPVTEAFF. CDR3 sequence (DNA): TGTGCCAGCAGTGAAGGTTCACCCGTCACTGAAGCTTTCTTT. The chain uses TRBV6-1 and TRBJ1-1; D is unclear. Per germline, CDR1 MNHNS and CDR2 SASEGT. There are 14 residues in the CDR3. V was cut by 1 base and J by 4 bases, with 10 bases left in between.

CDR3 region: CASSLRQGVTEAFF. In DNA, the CDR3 is TGTGCCAGCAGCTTACGACAGGGGGTCACTGAAGCTTTCTTT. This chain joins TRBV7-6 and TRBJ1-1, with 9 bases fitting TRBD1. CDR1 and CDR2 (germline): SGHVS, FNYEAQ. This CDR3 region has 14 residues. V shed 2 bases and J 4 bases; nucleotides not matched to a gene: 2.

The genes are TRBV5-5 and TRBJ2-7; tentatively, D is TRBD1 (6 bases). CDR1 and CDR2 from the germline V gene are SGHKS and YYEKEE (reference sequence). The CDR3 is 18 residues long. The V end was cut by 4 bases, the J end by 0 bases, with 23 bases between. Written as DNA, the CDR3 is TGTGCCAGCAGCGCAGGGGTCCGAGGGACCAGAAGCTCCTACGAGCAGTACTTC. Protein sequence: CASSAGVRGTRSSYEQYF.

The rearrangement joins TRBV7-9 to TRBJ1-2, with D perhaps TRBD1 (6 bases). Germline V gene sequence: CDR1 SEHNR, CDR2 FQNEAQ (reference sequence). CDR3 length: 15 amino acids. V was cut by 5 bases and J by 4 bases, with 17 bases left in between. This CDR3 is CASSPQDSPIYGYTF. CDR3 nucleotide sequence: TGTGCCAGCAGCCCCCAGGACAGCCCTATCTATGGCTACACCTTC. Complete variable domain (other parts from reference TRBV7-9 and TRBJ1-2): DTGVSQNPRHKITKRGQNVTFRCDPISEHNRLYWYRQTLGQGPEFLTYFQNEAQLEKSRLLSDRFSAERPKGSFSTLEIQRTEQGDSAMYLCASSPQDSPIYGYTFGSGTRLTVV.

V gene TRBV6-4 combines with J gene TRBJ2-1, with TRBD2 matching 7 bases. V gave up 3 bases and J gave up 8 bases; unmatched junction bases: 10. This CDR3 is built from 15 residues. The germline gives CDR1 MRHNA, CDR2 SNTAGT. The CDR3 bases are TGTGCCAGCAGTGATAGGGTAGCGGGTGGTTATGAGCAGTTCTTC. Its protein is CASSDRVAGGYEQFF.

This rearrangement joins TRBV7-2 to TRBJ1-2; D unclear. The CDR3 spans 14 residues. Per germline, CDR1 SGHTA and CDR2 FQGNSA. Trimming left V 8 bases short and J 6 bases short, with 19 bases between. CDR3 sequence reads: CASGLHGVPHGYTF. The CDR3 nucleotides are TGTGCCAGCGGATTGCACGGGGTACCCCATGGCTACACCTTC.

The V gene is TRBV27, the J gene TRBJ2-7; TRBD1 or TRBD2 may be the D gene (5 bases each). V dropped 4 bases and J dropped 5 bases, with 18 bases sitting between them. Germline CDR1 MNHEY, CDR2 SMNVEV (reference sequence). CDR3 size: 15 residues. CDR3 in DNA: TGTGCCAGCAGTTCTACCGGGACCCAGGTCCACGAGCAGTACTTC. Residues: CASSSTGTQVHEQYF.

V gene TRBV5-4 combines with J gene TRBJ2-1; D is ambiguous. The V gene's germline CDR1 is SGHNT and CDR2 YYREEE (reference sequence). V lost 9 bases and J lost 9, with 13 bases in between. The CDR3 runs 11 residues. The CDR3 here is CAIKDRAEQFF. CDR3 nucleotides: TGTGCCATCAAAGACCGGGCTGAGCAGTTCTTC.